The T cell receptor (beta chain) described here comes from a study of technical replicates of blood from a handful of donors. Trimming took off 6 bases at V and 5 bases at J, with 7 bases between the two ends. Germline assignment: CDR1 MNHEY and CDR2 SVGAGI. CDR3 length: 12 amino acids. Here immunoSEQ multiplex PCR was the method, and the copy in TCRdb shows in-frame clones only, minus some. This sample yields more than 55,000 clones, of which 85% to 95% are seen a single time; roughly 0.4% belongs to the top ten. This clonotype was obtained from a human donor in good health. Material for sequencing was T cells isolated from PBMCs. The chain employs TRBV6-5 and TRBJ2-2, with D perhaps TRBD1 (6 bases). For the CDR3, the DNA is TGTGCCAGCAGAACAGGGACCGGGGAGCTGTTTTTT. As protein: CASRTGTGELFF.